This TCR beta chain was identified in a study of regulatory T cells in long-lasting Graves disease. To make TCR beta libraries, researchers used iRepertoire HTBI primers and Arm-PCR of CDR3 regions. One entry per CDR3 protein, called by TCRdb with MiXCR from the multiplex PCR reads. The sample has more than 400,000 distinct CDR3 sequences; less than 20% are singletons. Time point reported: newly diagnosed GD, antithyroid drugs for less than 3 months. The TCR library was prepared using RNA isolated from PBMCs. These data also formed part of another study, on T cells in Graves' hyperthyroidism and ophthalmopathy.

This clonotype originated in a woman younger than 45 with Graves disease. The sample in question was peripheral blood mononuclear cells (PBMCs), obtained at new diagnosis, from a patient treated with antithyroid drugs.

The CDR3 region has the DNA TGTGCCAGCAGTGCCCGTCTAGGGACAGGGGGCGACGTCCTGACTTTC. The encoded protein is CASSARLGTGGDVLTF. This rearrangement joins TRBV28 to TRBJ2-6; 12 bases are shared with TRBD1. The CDR3 consists of 16 residues. The germline V gene has CDR1 MDHEN and CDR2 SYDVKM. Trimming took 5 bases from V and 11 from J; bases not matched to a gene: 10.